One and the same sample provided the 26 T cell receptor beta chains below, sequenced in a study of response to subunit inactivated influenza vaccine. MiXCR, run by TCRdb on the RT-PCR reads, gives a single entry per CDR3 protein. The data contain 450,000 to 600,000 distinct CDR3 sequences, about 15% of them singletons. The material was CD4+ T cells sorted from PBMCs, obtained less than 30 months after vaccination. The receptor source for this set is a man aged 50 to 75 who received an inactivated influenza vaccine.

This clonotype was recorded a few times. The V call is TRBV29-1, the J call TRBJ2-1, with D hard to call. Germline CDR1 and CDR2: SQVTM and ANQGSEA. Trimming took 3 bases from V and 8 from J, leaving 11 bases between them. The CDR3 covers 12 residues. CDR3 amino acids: CSVEYSFYEQFF. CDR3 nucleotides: TGCAGCGTTGAGTACTCGTTTTATGAGCAGTTCTTC.

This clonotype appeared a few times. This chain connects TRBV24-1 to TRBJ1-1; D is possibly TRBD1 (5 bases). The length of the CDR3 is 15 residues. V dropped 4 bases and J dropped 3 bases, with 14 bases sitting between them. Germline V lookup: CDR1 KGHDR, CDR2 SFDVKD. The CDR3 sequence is CATSDPQRGDTEAFF. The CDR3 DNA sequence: TGTGCCACCAGTGACCCTCAGAGGGGAGACACTGAAGCTTTCTTT.

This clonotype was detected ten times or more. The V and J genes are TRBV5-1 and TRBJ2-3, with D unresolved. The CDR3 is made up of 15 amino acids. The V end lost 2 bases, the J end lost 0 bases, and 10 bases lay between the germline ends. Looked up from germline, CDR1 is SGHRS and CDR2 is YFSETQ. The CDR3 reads CASSFKGSSTDTQYF. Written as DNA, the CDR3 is TGCGCCAGCAGCTTTAAAGGATCTAGCACAGATACGCAGTATTTT.

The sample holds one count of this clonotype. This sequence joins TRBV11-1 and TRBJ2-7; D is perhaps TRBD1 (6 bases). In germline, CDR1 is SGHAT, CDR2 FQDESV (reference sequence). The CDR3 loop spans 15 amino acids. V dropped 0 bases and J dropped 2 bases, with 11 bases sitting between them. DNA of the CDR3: TGTGCCAGCAGCTTAGCTATCGGACAGACCTACGAGCAGTACTTC. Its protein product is CASSLAIGQTYEQYF.

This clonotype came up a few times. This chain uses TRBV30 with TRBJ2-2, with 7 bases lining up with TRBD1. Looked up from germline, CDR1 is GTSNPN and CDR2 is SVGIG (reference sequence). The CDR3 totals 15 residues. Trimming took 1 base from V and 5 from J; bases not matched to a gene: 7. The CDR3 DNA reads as TGTGCCTGGAGTGGGGGACAGCGATATACCGGGGAGCTGTTTTTT. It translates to CAWSGGQRYTGELFF.

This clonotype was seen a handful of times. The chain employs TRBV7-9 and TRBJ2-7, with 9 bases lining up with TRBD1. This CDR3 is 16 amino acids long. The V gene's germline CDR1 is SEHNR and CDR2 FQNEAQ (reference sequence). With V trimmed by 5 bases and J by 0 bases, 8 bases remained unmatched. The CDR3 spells CASSVAGTGLSYEQYF. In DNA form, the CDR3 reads TGTGCCAGCAGCGTCGCAGGGACAGGGCTCTCCTACGAGCAGTACTTC.

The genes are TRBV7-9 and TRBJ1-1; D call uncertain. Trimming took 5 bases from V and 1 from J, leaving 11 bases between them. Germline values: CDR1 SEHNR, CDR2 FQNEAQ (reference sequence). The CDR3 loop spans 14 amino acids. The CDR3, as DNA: TGTGCCAGCAGCACCCCAACACGGAACACTGAAGCTTTCTTT. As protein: CASSTPTRNTEAFF.

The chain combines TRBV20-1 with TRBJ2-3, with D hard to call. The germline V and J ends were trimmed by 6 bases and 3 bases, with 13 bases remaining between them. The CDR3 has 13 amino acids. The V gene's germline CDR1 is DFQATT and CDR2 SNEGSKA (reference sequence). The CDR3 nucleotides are TGCAGTGCGACTGACTGGAAGACAGATACGCAGTATTTT. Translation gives CSATDWKTDTQYF.

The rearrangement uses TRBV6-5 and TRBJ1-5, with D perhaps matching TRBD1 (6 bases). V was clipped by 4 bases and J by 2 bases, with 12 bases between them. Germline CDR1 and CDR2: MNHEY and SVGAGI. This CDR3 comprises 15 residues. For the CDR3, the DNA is TGTGCCAGCAGTTTAACAGGGACTGGCAATCAGCCCCAGCATTTT. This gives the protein CASSLTGTGNQPQHF.

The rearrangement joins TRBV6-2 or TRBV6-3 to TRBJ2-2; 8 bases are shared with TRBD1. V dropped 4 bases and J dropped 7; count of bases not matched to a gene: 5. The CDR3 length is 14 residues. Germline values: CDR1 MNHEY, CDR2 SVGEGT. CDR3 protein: CASSSDRGGGELFF. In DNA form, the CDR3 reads TGTGCCAGCAGTTCAGACAGGGGTGGCGGGGAGCTGTTTTTT.

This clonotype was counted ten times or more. The CDR3 loop reads CASSTEVGWPDTQYF. CDR3 bases: TGTGCCAGCAGCACGGAGGTGGGGTGGCCAGATACGCAGTATTTT. The rearrangement links TRBV6-2 or TRBV6-3 to TRBJ2-3; a possible D gene is TRBD2 (5 bases). V was shortened by 6 bases and J by 4 bases, with 17 bases between the two germline ends. This CDR3 has 15 amino acids. CDR1 is MNHEY and CDR2 is SVGEGT in the germline V gene.

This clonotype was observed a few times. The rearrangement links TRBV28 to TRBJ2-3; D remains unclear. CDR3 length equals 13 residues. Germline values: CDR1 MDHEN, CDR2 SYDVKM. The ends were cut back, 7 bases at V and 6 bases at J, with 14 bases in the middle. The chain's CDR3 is CASIARVGDTQYF. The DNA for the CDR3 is TGTGCCAGCATCGCTAGGGTTGGGGATACGCAGTATTTT.

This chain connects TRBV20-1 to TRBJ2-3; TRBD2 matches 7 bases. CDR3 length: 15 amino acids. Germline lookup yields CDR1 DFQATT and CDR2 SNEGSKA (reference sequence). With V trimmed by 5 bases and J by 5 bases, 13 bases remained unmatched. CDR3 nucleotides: TGCAGTGCTCCTCCCGTCAGACTAGCAGGAGATACGCAGTATTTT. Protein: CSAPPVRLAGDTQYF.

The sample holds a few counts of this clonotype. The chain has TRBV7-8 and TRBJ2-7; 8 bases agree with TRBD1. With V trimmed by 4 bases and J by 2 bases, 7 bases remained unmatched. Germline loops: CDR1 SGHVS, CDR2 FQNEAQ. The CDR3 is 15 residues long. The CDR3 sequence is CASSSRDRTAYEQYF. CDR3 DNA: TGTGCCAGCAGCTCCCGGGACAGGACGGCCTACGAGCAGTACTTC.

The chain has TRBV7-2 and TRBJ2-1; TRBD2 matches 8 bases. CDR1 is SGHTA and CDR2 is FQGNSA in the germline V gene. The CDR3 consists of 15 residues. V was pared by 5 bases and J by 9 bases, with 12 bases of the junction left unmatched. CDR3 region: CASSLLSGSLVEQFF. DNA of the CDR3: TGTGCCAGCAGCCTTCTAAGCGGGAGTTTGGTTGAGCAGTTCTTC.

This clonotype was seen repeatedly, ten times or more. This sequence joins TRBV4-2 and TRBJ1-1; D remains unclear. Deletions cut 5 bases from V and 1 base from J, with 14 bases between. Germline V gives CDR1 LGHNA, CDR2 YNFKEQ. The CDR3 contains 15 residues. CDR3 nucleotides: TGTGCCAGCAGCATCATCCTCCAGGAGAACACTGAAGCTTTCTTT. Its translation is CASSIILQENTEAFF.

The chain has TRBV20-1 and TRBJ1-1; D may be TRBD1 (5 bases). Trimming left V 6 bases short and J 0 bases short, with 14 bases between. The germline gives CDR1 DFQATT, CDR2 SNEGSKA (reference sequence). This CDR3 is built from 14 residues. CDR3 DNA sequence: TGCAGTGCCCTGCAGGGCATGGTGAACACTGAAGCTTTCTTT. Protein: CSALQGMVNTEAFF.

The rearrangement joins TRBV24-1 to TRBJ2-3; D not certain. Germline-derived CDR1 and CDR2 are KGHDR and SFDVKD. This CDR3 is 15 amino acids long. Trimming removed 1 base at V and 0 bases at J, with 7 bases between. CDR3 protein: CATSDFLDSTDTQYF. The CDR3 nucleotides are TGTGCCACCAGTGATTTTTTGGACAGCACAGATACGCAGTATTTT.

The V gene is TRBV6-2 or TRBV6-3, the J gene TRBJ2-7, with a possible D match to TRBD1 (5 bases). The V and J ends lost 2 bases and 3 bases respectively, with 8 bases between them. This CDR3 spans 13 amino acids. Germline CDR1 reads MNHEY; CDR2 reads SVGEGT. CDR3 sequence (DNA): TGTGCCAGCAGTTACCTAGGACACTACGAGCAGTACTTC. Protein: CASSYLGHYEQYF.

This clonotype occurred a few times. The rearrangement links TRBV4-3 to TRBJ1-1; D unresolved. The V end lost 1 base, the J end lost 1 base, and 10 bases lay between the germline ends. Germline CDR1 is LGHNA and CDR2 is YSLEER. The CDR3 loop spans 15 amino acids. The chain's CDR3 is CASSQVSSPNTEAFF. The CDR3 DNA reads TGCGCCAGCAGCCAAGTTTCGTCCCCGAACACTGAAGCTTTCTTT.

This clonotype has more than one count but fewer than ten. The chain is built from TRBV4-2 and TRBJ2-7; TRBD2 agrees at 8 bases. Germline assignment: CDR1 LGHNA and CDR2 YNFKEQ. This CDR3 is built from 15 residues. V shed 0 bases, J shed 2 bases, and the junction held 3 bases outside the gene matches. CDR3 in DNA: TGTGCCAGCAGCCAAGACACTAGCGGAGCCTACGAGCAGTACTTC. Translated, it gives CASSQDTSGAYEQYF.

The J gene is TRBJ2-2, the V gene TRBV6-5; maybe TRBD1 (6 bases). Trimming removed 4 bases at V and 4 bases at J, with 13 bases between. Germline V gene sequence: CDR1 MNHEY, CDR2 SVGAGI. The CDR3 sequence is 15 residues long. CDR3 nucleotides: TGTGCCAGCAGTTCGTCCTACAGGGTCACCGGGGAGCTGTTTTTT. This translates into CASSSSYRVTGELFF.

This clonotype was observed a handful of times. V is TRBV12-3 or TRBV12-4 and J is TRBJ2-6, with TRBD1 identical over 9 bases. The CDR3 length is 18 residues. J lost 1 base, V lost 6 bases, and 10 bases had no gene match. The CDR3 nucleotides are TGTGCCAGCAGGCCGGGACAGGGTAAAAGGTCTGGGGCCAACGTCCTGACTTTC. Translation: CASRPGQGKRSGANVLTF.

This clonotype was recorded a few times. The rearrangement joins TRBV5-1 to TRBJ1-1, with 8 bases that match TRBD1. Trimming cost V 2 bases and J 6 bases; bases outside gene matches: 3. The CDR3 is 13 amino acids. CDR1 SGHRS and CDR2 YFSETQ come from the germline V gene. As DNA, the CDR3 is TGCGCCAGCAGCTTTGCGACAGGGGCTGAAGCTTTCTTT. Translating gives CASSFATGAEAFF.

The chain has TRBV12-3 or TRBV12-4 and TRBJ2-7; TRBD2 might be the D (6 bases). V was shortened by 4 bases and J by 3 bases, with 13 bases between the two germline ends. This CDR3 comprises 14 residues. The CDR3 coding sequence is TGTGCCAGCAGTTCCCATGGGGGGTTCTACGAGCAGTACTTC. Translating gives CASSSHGGFYEQYF.

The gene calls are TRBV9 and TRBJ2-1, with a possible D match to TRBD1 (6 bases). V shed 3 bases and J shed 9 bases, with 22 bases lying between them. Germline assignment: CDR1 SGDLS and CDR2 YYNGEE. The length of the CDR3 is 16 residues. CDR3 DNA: TGTGCCAGCAGCGAGGGGGAACTAGTATTCGCGGGTGAGCAGTTCTTC. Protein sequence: CASSEGELVFAGEQFF. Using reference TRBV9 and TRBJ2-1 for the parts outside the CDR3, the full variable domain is DSGVTQTPKHLITATGQRVTLRCSPRSGDLSVYWYQQSLDQGLQFLIQYYNGEERAKGNILERFSAQQFPDLHSELNLSSLELGDSALYFCASSEGELVFAGEQFFGPGTRLTVL.